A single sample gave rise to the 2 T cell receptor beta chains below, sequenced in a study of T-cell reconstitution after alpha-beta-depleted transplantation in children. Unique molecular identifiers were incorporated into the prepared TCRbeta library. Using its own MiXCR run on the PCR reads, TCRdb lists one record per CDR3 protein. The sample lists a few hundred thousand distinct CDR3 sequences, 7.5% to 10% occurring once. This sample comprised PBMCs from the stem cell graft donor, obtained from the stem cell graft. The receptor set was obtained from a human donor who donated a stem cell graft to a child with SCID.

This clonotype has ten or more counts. CDR3: CASSLNLGATYNEQFF. The CDR3 DNA sequence: TGCGCCAGCAGCTTGAATCTGGGGGCGACGTACAATGAGCAGTTCTTC. The chain links TRBV5-1 to TRBJ2-1, with TRBD1 as a possible D gene (6 bases). The CDR3 contains 16 residues. Germline CDR1 SGHRS, CDR2 YFSETQ. V dropped 1 base and J dropped 4 bases, with 15 bases sitting between them.

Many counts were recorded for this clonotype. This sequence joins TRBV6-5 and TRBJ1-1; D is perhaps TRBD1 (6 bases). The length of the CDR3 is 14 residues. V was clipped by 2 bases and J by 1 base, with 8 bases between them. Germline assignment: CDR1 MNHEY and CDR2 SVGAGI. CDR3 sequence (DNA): TGTGCCAGCAGTTACCTCAGGGGGAACACTGAAGCTTTCTTT. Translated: CASSYLRGNTEAFF.